This T cell receptor beta chain was recovered during a study of T cell responses to AZD1222 COVID-19 vaccine. V was pared by 4 bases and J by 3 bases, with 16 bases between. The CDR3 has 14 amino acids. The germline V gene has CDR1 SQVTM and CDR2 ANQGSEA. The data were produced by immunoSEQ multiplex PCR, yet TCRdb's version contains in-frame clones alone and is incomplete. This sample has more than 150,000 clones, with about nine tenths found just once. This receptor was identified in an adult in good health. Sample: peripheral blood, taken on day 0 of AZD1222 vaccination. This sequence joins TRBV29-1 and TRBJ2-7, with a tentative D call TRBD2 (6 bases). CDR3 nucleotide sequence: TGCAGCGTTGGTCCCAGGGAGGCCGACTACGAGCAGTACTTC. Translation gives CSVGPREADYEQYF.